This entry concerns a single T cell receptor beta chain. Its antigen is currently unknown. The germline gives CDR1 SGDLS, CDR2 YYNGEE. The CDR3 has 15 amino acids. Trimming shortened V by 4 bases and J by 1 base, and 13 bases separated the two germline ends. The data are from a study of response to subunit inactivated influenza vaccine. Study results and limitations: Few new T cells, the authors suggested, are recruited by each seasonal influenza vaccination.

One entry per CDR3 protein results from TCRdb running MiXCR on the RT-PCR reads. The sample carries roughly 500,000 distinct CDR3 sequences, 25% recorded once. Sequencing was performed on CD4+ T cells sorted from PBMCs, taken roughly 5 days after vaccination. The chain links TRBV9 to TRBJ2-3; D call uncertain. The TCR originated in a man over 45 who received an inactivated influenza vaccine. CDR3 coding DNA: TGTGCCAGCAGCCCCCGGTCCTCTGGCACAGATACGCAGTATTTT. Translated, it gives CASSPRSSGTDTQYF.